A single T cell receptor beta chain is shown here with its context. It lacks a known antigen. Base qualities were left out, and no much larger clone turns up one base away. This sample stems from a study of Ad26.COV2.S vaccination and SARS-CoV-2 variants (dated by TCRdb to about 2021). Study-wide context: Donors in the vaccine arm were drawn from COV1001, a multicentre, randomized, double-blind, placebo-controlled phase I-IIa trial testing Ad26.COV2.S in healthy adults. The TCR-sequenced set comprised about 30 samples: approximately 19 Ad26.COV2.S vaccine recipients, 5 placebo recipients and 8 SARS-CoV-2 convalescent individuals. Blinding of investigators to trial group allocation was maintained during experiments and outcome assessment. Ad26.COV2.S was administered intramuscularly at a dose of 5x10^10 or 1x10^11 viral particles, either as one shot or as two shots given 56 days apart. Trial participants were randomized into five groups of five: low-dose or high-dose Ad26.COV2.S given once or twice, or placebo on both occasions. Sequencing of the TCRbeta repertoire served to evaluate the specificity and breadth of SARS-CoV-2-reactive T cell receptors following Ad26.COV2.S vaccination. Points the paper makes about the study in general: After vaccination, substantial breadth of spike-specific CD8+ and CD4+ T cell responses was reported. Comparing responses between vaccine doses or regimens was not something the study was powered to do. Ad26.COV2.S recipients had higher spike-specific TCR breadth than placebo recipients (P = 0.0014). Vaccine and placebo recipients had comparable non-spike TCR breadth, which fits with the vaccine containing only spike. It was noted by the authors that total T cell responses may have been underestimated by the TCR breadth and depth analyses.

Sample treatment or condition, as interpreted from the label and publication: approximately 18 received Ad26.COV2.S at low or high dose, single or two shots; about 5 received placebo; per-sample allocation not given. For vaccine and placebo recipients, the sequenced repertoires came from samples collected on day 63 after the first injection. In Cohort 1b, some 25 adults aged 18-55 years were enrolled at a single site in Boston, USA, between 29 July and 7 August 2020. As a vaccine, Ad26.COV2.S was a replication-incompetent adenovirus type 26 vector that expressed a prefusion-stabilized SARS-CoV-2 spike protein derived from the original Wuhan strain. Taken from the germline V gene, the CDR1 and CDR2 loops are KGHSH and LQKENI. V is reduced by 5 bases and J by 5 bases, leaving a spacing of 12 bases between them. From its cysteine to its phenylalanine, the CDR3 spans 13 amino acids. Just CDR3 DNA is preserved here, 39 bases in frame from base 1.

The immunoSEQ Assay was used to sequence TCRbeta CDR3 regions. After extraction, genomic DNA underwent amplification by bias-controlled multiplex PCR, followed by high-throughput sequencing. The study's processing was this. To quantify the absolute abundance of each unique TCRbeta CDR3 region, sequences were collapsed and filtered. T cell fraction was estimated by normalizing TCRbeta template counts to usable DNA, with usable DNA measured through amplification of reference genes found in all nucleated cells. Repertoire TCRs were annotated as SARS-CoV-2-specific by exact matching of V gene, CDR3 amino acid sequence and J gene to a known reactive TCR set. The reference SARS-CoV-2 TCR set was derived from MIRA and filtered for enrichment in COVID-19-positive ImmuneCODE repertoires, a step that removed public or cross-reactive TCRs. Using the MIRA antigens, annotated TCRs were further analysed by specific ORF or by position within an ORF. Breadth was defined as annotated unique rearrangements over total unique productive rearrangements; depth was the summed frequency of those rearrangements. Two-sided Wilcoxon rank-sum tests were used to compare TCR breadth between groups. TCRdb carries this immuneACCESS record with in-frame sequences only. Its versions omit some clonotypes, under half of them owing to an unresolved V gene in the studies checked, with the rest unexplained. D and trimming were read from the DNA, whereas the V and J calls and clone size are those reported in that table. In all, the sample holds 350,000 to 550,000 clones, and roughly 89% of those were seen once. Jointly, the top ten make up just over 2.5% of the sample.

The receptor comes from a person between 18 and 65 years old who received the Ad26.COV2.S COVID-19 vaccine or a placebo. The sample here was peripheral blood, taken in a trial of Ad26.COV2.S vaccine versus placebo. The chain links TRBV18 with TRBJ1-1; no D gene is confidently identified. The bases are TGTGCCAGCTCATCGGCAGAGGAAACTGAAGCTTTCTTT. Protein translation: CASSSAEETEAFF.